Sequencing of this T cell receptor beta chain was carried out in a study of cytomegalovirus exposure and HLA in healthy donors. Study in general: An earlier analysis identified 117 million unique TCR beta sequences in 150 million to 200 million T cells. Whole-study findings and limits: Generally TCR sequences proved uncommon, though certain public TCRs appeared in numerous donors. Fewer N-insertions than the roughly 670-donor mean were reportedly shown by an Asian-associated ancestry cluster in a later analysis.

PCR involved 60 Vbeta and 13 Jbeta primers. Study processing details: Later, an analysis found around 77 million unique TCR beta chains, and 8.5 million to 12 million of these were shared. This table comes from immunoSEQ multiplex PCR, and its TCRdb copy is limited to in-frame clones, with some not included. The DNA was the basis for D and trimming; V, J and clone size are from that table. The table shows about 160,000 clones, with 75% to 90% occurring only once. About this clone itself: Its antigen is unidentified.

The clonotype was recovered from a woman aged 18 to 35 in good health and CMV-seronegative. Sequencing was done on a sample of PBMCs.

The CDR3 bases are TGTGCCAGCAGTACATCGAGGGGCTACACCTTC. It translates to CASSTSRGYTF. The chain is built from TRBV28 and TRBJ1-2; the D is unclear. CDR3 length: 11 amino acids. CDR1 is MDHEN and CDR2 is SYDVKM in the germline V gene. Trimming shortened V by 5 bases and J by 8 bases, and 9 bases separated the two germline ends.